The clone carrying this T cell receptor beta chain was seen repeatedly, ten times or more. The data belong to a study of T cells after yellow fever vaccination. Overall study context: Preparing low-cell-number fractions relied on SMART-Seq v4 Ultra Low Input.

This CDR3 contains 16 residues. CDR1 is LNHDA and CDR2 is SQIVND in the germline V gene (reference sequence). The junction had 9 bases not matched to a gene; V was cut back by 7 bases and J by 0 bases. TCRdb reprocessed the 5' RACE reads with MiXCR, giving one entry per CDR3 protein. The sample has some 48,000 distinct CDR3 sequences; over 5.5% are singletons. Study results and caveats: Sorted memory subsets on day 0 showed almost all vaccine-responding clonotypes to be undetectable. Researchers noted that a small share of clonotypes showed up in both CD4 and CD8 compartments.

The sequencing here drew on PBMCs, either bulk or a sorted T-cell subset (CD4+, CD8+, memory, or dextramer-sorted; not recorded which), taken 45 days after the yellow fever booster vaccination. The chain uses TRBV19 and TRBJ2-1; 7 nucleotides line up with TRBD2. This sequence was found in a man aged 30-40 years who received the YFV17D yellow fever vaccine. This CDR3 reads CASTRIAGSSYNEQFF. DNA for the CDR3: TGTGCCAGTACCCGAATAGCGGGTAGCTCCTACAATGAGCAGTTCTTC. Based on the CDR3 plus reference TRBV19 and TRBJ2-1, the full variable domain is DGGITQSPKYLFRKEGQNVTLSCEQNLNHDAMYWYRQDPGQGLRLIYYSQIVNDFQKGDIAEGYSVSREKKESFPLTVTSAQKNPTAFYLCASTRIAGSSYNEQFFGPGTRLTVL.